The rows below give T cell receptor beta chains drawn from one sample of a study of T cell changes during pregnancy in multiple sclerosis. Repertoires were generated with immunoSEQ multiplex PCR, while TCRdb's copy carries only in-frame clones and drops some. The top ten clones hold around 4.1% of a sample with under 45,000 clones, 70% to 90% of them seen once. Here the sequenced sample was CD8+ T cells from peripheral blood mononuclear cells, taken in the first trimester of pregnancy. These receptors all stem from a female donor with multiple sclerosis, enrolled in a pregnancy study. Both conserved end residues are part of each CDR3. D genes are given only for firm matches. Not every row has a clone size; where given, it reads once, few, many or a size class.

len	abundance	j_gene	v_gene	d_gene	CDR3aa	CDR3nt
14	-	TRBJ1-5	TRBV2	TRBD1	CASSEGTGNQPQHF	TGTGCCAGCAGTGAAGGGACAGGGAATCAGCCCCAGCATTTT
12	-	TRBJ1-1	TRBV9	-	CASSVGHTEAFF	TGTGCCAGCAGCGTAGGGCACACTGAAGCTTTCTTT
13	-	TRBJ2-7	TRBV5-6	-	CASSFGATYEQYF	TGTGCCAGCAGCTTTGGGGCAACCTACGAGCAGTACTTC
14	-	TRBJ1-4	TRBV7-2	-	CASSWAGDNEKLFF	TGTGCCAGCAGCTGGGCCGGTGATAATGAAAAACTGTTTTTT
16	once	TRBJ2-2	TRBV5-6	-	CASSWNDRWGTGELFF	TGTGCCAGCAGCTGGAATGACAGGTGGGGCACCGGGGAGCTGTTTTTT
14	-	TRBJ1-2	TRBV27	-	CASSLSAGPYGYTF	TGTGCCAGCAGTTTATCGGCAGGGCCCTATGGCTACACCTTC
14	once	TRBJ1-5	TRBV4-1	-	CASSQVRSDQPQHF	TGCGCCAGCAGCCAAGTCCGGAGTGATCAGCCCCAGCATTTT
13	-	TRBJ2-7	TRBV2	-	CASSDAGPYEQYF	TGTGCCAGCAGTGATGCAGGGCCCTACGAGCAGTACTTC
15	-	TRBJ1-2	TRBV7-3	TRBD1	CASSSGTGGAEGYTF	TGTGCCAGCAGCTCAGGGACAGGGGGCGCGGAAGGCTACACCTTC
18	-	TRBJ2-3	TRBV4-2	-	CASSQGLGGGINTDTQYF	TGTGCCAGCAGCCAAGGACTAGGGGGGGGGATAAACACAGATACGCAGTATTTT
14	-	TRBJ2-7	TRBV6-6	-	CASSADRPPYEQYF	TGTGCCAGCAGCGCCGACAGGCCTCCCTACGAGCAGTACTTC
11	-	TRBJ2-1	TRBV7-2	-	CASSWAGEQFF	TGTGCCAGCAGCTGGGCGGGGGAGCAGTTCTTC
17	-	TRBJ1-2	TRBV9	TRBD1	CASSVRDRSPDTYGYTF	TGTGCCAGCAGCGTCCGGGACAGATCCCCGGATACCTATGGCTACACCTTC
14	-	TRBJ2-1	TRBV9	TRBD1	CASSDNRGGNEQFF	TGTGCCAGCAGCGATAACAGGGGTGGTAATGAGCAGTTCTTC
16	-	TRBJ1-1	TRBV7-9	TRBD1	CATSQISTGSNTEAFF	TGTGCCACCTCCCAAATCTCGACAGGGTCGAACACTGAAGCTTTCTTT
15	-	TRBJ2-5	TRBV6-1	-	CASSDRGWAQETQYF	TGTGCCAGCAGTGATAGGGGGTGGGCCCAAGAGACCCAGTACTTC
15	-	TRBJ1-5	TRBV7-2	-	CASSLSVGDNQPQHF	TGTGCCAGCAGCTTGTCAGTCGGGGATAATCAGCCCCAGCATTTT
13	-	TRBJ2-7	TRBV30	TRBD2	CAWSSGVSDEQYF	TGTGCCTGGAGCAGCGGGGTCTCGGACGAGCAGTACTTC
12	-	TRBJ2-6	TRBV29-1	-	CSVPSGANVLTF	TGCAGCGTTCCCTCCGGGGCCAACGTCCTGACTTTC
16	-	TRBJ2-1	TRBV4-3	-	CASSQDKQGPYNEQFF	TGCGCCAGCAGCCAGGACAAACAGGGACCGTACAATGAGCAGTTCTTC
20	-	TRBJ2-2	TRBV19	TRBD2	CASSIAQTSGGAPSTGELFF	TGTGCCAGTAGTATCGCCCAAACTAGCGGGGGGGCCCCCAGCACCGGGGAGCTGTTTTTT
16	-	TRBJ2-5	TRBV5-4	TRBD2	CASSTLAGEYQETQYF	TGTGCCAGCAGCACCTTAGCGGGGGAGTACCAAGAGACCCAGTACTTC
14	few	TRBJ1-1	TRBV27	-	CASSPQGGDTEAFF	TGTGCCAGCAGTCCACAAGGGGGTGACACTGAAGCTTTCTTT
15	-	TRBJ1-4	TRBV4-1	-	CASSPQQATNEKLFF	TGCGCCAGCAGCCCCCAGCAGGCAACTAATGAAAAACTGTTTTTT
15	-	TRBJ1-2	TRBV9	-	CASSQGQQRTYGYTF	TGTGCCAGCAGCCAAGGACAGCAACGTACCTATGGCTACACCTTC
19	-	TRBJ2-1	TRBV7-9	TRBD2	CASSSIAGGSPGSYNEQFF	TGTGCCAGCAGCTCAATAGCGGGGGGCAGTCCGGGTTCCTACAATGAGCAGTTCTTC
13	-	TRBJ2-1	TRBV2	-	CASKGTFNNEQFF	TGTGCCAGCAAGGGGACATTTAACAATGAGCAGTTCTTC
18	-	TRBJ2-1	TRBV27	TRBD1	CASSPFEGAWSSYNEQFF	TGTGCCAGCAGCCCTTTTGAGGGGGCTTGGAGCTCCTACAATGAGCAGTTCTTC
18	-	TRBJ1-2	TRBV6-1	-	CASSEVVEGLGADYGYTF	TGTGCCAGCAGTGAAGTTGTGGAGGGTCTTGGAGCGGACTATGGCTACACCTTC
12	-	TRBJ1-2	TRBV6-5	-	CASSPTDYGYTF	TGTGCCAGCAGCCCGACAGATTATGGCTACACCTTC
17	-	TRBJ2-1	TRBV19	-	CASSRVKEGARFYEQFF	TGTGCCAGTAGTAGGGTAAAGGAGGGGGCCCGGTTTTATGAGCAGTTCTTC
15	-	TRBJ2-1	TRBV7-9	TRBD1	CASSLDRGDDNEQFF	TGTGCCAGCAGCTTGGACAGGGGAGATGACAATGAGCAGTTCTTC
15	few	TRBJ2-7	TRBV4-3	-	CASSQEIYRTYEQYF	TGCGCCAGCAGCCAAGAGATTTACAGGACCTACGAGCAGTACTTC